This T cell receptor beta chain comes out of a study of blood T cell repertoires in COVID-19. This CDR3 spans 13 amino acids. The V gene's germline CDR1 is KGHSH and CDR2 LQKENI. The V and J ends lost 3 bases and 10 bases, in that order; junction bases with no gene match: 4. Assay: immunoSEQ multiplex PCR; the TCRdb copy retains only in-frame clones and omits some. The repertoire holds over 250,000 clones, with around 82% as singletons. This sequence originates from a woman aged 45 to 65 who had recovered from COVID-19. This rearrangement joins TRBV18 to TRBJ1-1, with TRBD1 matching 11 bases. The material sequenced was peripheral blood. The CDR3 bases are TGTGCCAGCTCACCCGGGACAGGGGGGGGAGCTTTCTTT. The encoded protein is CASSPGTGGGAFF. Based on the CDR3 plus reference TRBV18 and TRBJ1-1, the full variable domain is NAGVMQNPRHLVRRRGQEARLRCSPMKGHSHVYWYRQLPEEGLKFMVYLQKENIIDESGMPKERFSAEFPKEGPSILRIQQVVRGDSAAYFCASSPGTGGGAFFGQGTRLTVV.